This T cell receptor beta chain was recorded in a study of T-cell reconstitution after alpha-beta-depleted transplantation in children. Study outcomes and limitations: Surviving recipient T cells and thymic progenitors produced the high day-60 TCRbeta diversity seen in some patients.

Regarding this clonotype: Its antigen is as yet unknown.

Looked up from germline, CDR1 is SGHAT and CDR2 is FQNNGV. The V gene end was trimmed by 5 bases and the J gene end by 4 bases; junction bases not matched to a gene: 12. This CDR3 is 17 amino acids long. TCRbeta library construction was performed incorporating unique molecular identifiers. TCRdb redid the calling of the PCR reads with MiXCR, one entry per CDR3 protein. This table has 540,000 or so distinct CDR3 sequences, 23% appearing once. The specimen was PBMCs, mostly from graft donor cells, collected 360 days after TCRalphabeta/CD19-depleted stem cell transplant. The receptor was isolated from a boy under three years old who had a stem cell transplant for acute myeloid leukemia, so the T cells may come from the graft donor. The rearrangement uses TRBV11-2 and TRBJ2-3, with 10 positions matching TRBD2. The CDR3 reads CASSLQGGLARPDTQYF. Here the CDR3 DNA reads TGTGCCAGCAGCCTTCAGGGGGGACTAGCGAGGCCAGATACGCAGTATTTT.